These 18 T cell receptor beta chains were all obtained from the same sample, sequenced in a study of shared clonotypes between healthy human individuals. Here immunoSEQ multiplex PCR was the method, and the copy in TCRdb shows in-frame clones only, minus some. The sample has hundreds of thousands of clones; roughly 96% are singletons. It was CD45RO-negative cells, positively selected for CCR7, that made up naive CD8 cells, with terminally differentiated effector memory CD45RA+ cells excluded. The material sequenced was naive CD8+ T cells sorted from blood. These receptors all come from a man aged 25-45 years in good health.

The J gene is TRBJ2-4, the V gene TRBV4-3; D is unresolved. The V end was cut by 1 base, the J end by 0 bases, with 7 bases between. CDR3 length: 15 amino acids. Germline V gene data show CDR1 as LGHNA and CDR2 as YSLEER. As DNA, the CDR3 is TGCGCCAGCAGCCAAGGCTCGGGAGCCAAAAACATTCAGTACTTC. As protein: CASSQGSGAKNIQYF.

This chain uses TRBV6-5 with TRBJ2-7; 7 bases are a match to TRBD2. V lost 11 bases, J lost 0 bases, and 4 bases stayed unmatched. The germline V gene encodes CDR1 MNHEY and CDR2 SVGAGI. The CDR3 is 12 amino acids. CDR3 nucleotide sequence: TGTGCCGCAGCGGGGAGCTCCTACGAGCAGTACTTC. Amino acids: CAAAGSSYEQYF.

The chain joins TRBV18 to TRBJ2-5; D unresolved. Trimming cost V 0 bases and J 5 bases, with 10 bases left between them. The CDR3 has 14 residues. CDR1 and CDR2 (germline): KGHSH, LQKENI. The CDR3 coding sequence is TGTGCCAGCTCACCACCGATCCAGAAGGAGACCCAGTACTTC. Translating it yields CASSPPIQKETQYF.

V and J are TRBV7-9 and TRBJ2-7; 9 bases fit TRBD2. This CDR3 has 15 amino acids. Germline CDR1 SEHNR, CDR2 FQNEAQ (reference sequence). Germline trimming cut 5 bases from V and 1 base from J; bases unmatched to any gene: 6. This chain's CDR3 is CASSHSTSGSYEQYF. CDR3 nucleotides: TGTGCCAGCAGCCACTCGACTAGCGGTTCCTACGAGCAGTACTTC.

The J gene is TRBJ1-3, the V gene TRBV15; D uncertain. Germline assignment: CDR1 LNHNV and CDR2 YYDKDF (reference sequence). V was clipped by 5 bases and J by 0 bases, with 8 bases between them. This CDR3 has 14 residues. The CDR3 DNA reads as TGTGCCACCAGCGTGACCGGCTCTGGAAACACCATATATTTT. This translates into CATSVTGSGNTIYF.

The V and J genes are TRBV7-6 and TRBJ1-1; tentatively, D is TRBD1 (6 bases). V was clipped by 2 bases and J by 7 bases, with 11 bases between them. CDR3 length: 13 residues. Germline loops: CDR1 SGHVS, CDR2 FNYEAQ. CDR3 amino acids: CASSLTGQSEAFF. The CDR3 DNA sequence: TGTGCCAGCAGCTTAACAGGACAGAGTGAAGCTTTCTTT.

J is TRBJ2-7 and V is TRBV2; TRBD2 aligns across 8 bases. This CDR3 is built from 15 residues. V shed 1 base and J 3 bases; nucleotides not matched to a gene: 5. Per germline, CDR1 SNHLY and CDR2 FYNNEI. The CDR3 region is CASSEELAANYEQYF. The CDR3 coding sequence is TGTGCCAGCAGTGAAGAACTAGCGGCAAACTACGAGCAGTACTTC.

The rearrangement links TRBV28 to TRBJ2-1; 15 nucleotides match TRBD2. The V and J ends lost 4 bases and 8 bases, in that order; junction bases with no gene match: 21. This CDR3 is built from 21 residues. Germline V gene lookup returns CDR1 MDHEN and CDR2 SYDVKM. CDR3: CASSYPGLAGGPGYDRDEQFF. CDR3 nucleotides: TGTGCCAGCAGTTATCCCGGACTAGCGGGAGGGCCTGGCTACGATAGGGATGAGCAGTTCTTC.

V and J are TRBV10-2 and TRBJ1-5, with 9 bases fitting TRBD1. This CDR3 spans 18 amino acids. The V and J ends lost 3 bases and 4 bases, in that order; junction bases with no gene match: 13. CDR1 is WSHSY and CDR2 is SAAADI in the germline V gene. The CDR3 is CASSESGTGRNSNQPQHF. The CDR3 DNA reads TGCGCCAGCAGTGAATCCGGGACAGGGAGAAACTCTAATCAGCCCCAGCATTTT.

The chain couples TRBV15 to TRBJ2-7, with D tentatively TRBD2 (5 bases). V lost 5 bases and J 1 base, leaving 15 bases between the germline ends. The germline V gene encodes CDR1 LNHNV and CDR2 YYDKDF (reference sequence). The CDR3 length is 15 residues. The CDR3 is CATSLSGGLSYEQYF. The CDR3 region has the DNA TGTGCCACCAGCCTCTCAGGCGGGTTGTCCTACGAGCAGTACTTC.

This rearrangement joins TRBV4-1 to TRBJ2-7; 10 positions match TRBD1. J was trimmed by 4 bases and V by 2 bases; bases with no gene match: 5. The CDR3 runs 15 residues. Germline values: CDR1 MGHRA, CDR2 YSYEKL. CDR3 in amino acids: CASSQRTGGLYEQYF. CDR3 DNA: TGCGCCAGCAGCCAACGGACAGGGGGTTTATACGAGCAGTACTTC.

The rearrangement uses TRBV6-1 and TRBJ1-1; weak D call: TRBD1 (5 bases). The CDR3 has 14 amino acids. With 8 bases removed from V and 4 bases from J, the gap between germline ends came to 17 bases. CDR1 and CDR2 from the germline V gene are MNHNS and SASEGT. The CDR3 nucleotides are TGTGCCAGCGGGGGGGTCATGGAGAGCACTGAAGCTTTCTTT. Translated: CASGGVMESTEAFF.

Comments on this clone: Additional DNA sequences in this sample encode the identical CDR3. The J gene is TRBJ2-7, the V gene TRBV19, with 9 bases lining up with TRBD1. CDR1 is LNHDA and CDR2 is SQIVND in the germline V gene (reference sequence). Trimming removed 1 base from V and 0 bases from J; junction bases left unmatched: 1. The CDR3 sequence is 15 residues long. The CDR3 loop is CASSIGQGGSYEQYF. DNA of the CDR3: TGTGCCAGTAGTATAGGACAGGGGGGCTCCTACGAGCAGTACTTC.

The gene calls are TRBV13 and TRBJ2-1; 9 bases fit TRBD2. The CDR3 sequence is 15 residues long. Per the germline V gene, CDR1 is PRHDT and CDR2 is FYEKMQ (reference sequence). The ends lost 1 base at V and 4 bases at J; junction bases unmatched: 2. The CDR3 DNA sequence: TGTGCCAGCAGCTTAGCGCTAGCGGGGTACAATGAGCAGTTCTTC. This gives the protein CASSLALAGYNEQFF.

The V gene is TRBV11-2, the J gene TRBJ2-2; a weak D match, TRBD1 (6 bases). The germline V gene encodes CDR1 SGHAT and CDR2 FQNNGV. V was shortened by 5 bases and J by 3 bases, with 10 bases between the two germline ends. The CDR3 contains 14 residues. The CDR3 region is CASSRDRYTGELFF. In DNA form, the CDR3 reads TGTGCCAGCAGCCGCGACAGGTACACCGGGGAGCTGTTTTTT.

A single count supports this clone. V is TRBV7-9 and J is TRBJ1-5; D uncertain. The CDR3 sequence is 12 residues long. Germline V gene lookup returns CDR1 SEHNR and CDR2 FQNEAQ (reference sequence). Between the trimmed V and J ends, which lost 5 bases and 8 bases, there was a span of 10 bases. This CDR3 reads CASSRAGEPQHF. The CDR3 coding sequence is TGTGCCAGCAGCAGGGCGGGAGAGCCCCAGCATTTT.

V and J are TRBV6-1 and TRBJ1-2, with TRBD1 matching over 7 bases. Germline V gene sequence: CDR1 MNHNS, CDR2 SASEGT. The trim removed 1 base at V and 2 bases at J, leaving 4 bases unmatched. This CDR3 has 15 residues. The CDR3, as DNA: TGTGCCAGCAGTGAAGGGCGGACAGGAAACTATGGCTACACCTTC. This encodes CASSEGRTGNYGYTF.

The J gene is TRBJ2-7, the V gene TRBV27; TRBD1 or TRBD2 may be the D gene (7 bases each). The CDR3 spans 14 residues. V gave up 5 bases and J gave up 3 bases, with 14 bases separating them. Germline CDR1 reads MNHEY; CDR2 reads SMNVEV (reference sequence). The CDR3 region has the DNA TGTGCCAGCAGTCTCGACAGGGAGGGCTACGAGCAGTACTTC. Translation gives CASSLDREGYEQYF.